The subject of this entry is one T cell receptor (beta chain). Its recognized antigen is unknown. Qualities for individual bases were not recorded, and no much larger clone is one base off. The trial excluded patients who had a history of autoimmune disease or who were on systemic immunosuppression. Peripheral blood for TCR sequencing was collected from all dose cohorts at baseline, on cycle 4 day 1, and on cycle 7 day 1. The samples were taken from a phase I, first-in-human, multicenter, open-label dose-escalation trial of ivuxolimab. Adults with locally advanced or metastatic melanoma, renal cell, hepatocellular, or head and neck squamous cell carcinoma were enrolled in the trial. CD4+ and CD8+ T cells were sorted separately from peripheral blood before TCR sequencing. The CDR3 spans 16 residues, from the cysteine through the phenylalanine. Just the 48-base CDR3 DNA is kept, in frame starting at base 1. V is trimmed back by 2 bases and J by 4 bases, and the junction contains 5 bases that no gene match accounts for. CDR1 and CDR2, per the germline V gene, are SGHRS and YFSETQ.

This sample stems from a study of OX40 agonist ivuxolimab in advanced cancers. For the wider study: Ivuxolimab was a fully human IgG2 agonistic monoclonal antibody targeting the costimulatory receptor OX40 (CD134). A male proportion of nearly 85% and a mean age of about 60 years, ranging from about 20 to 80, were recorded for the dose-escalation cohort. Patients were allowed to have had prior anti-PD-1, anti-PD-L1 or anti-CTLA-4 therapy, and approximately 40% of the dose-escalation patients had previously received checkpoint inhibitors. The point of sequencing TCRbeta in the periphery was to test whether ivuxolimab changed TCR sequence diversity and drove clonal T-cell expansion. Partial responses were achieved by three dose-escalation patients, of whom one had hepatocellular carcinoma and two had cutaneous melanoma. The monotherapy dose-escalation portion (N of about 47 patients) of the phase I ivuxolimab trial is reported in the paper. Intravenous ivuxolimab was administered to patients every 2 weeks at six dose levels: 0.01, 0.1, 0.3, 1.5, 3 and 10 mg/kg. Of the roughly 51 patients in dose escalation, about 20 had hepatocellular carcinoma, some 15 had melanoma, 9 had renal cell carcinoma and 9 had head and neck cancer. Points the paper makes about the study in general: At doses of 0.1 to 3.0 mg/kg, clonal expansion of both CD4+ and CD8+ blood T cells was observed from baseline to week 6. After ivuxolimab, expanded clones were on average more numerous among CD8+ T cells than among CD4+ T cells. In partial responders in the 0.1-3.0 mg/kg groups, normalized peripheral clonal expansion was found to be among the lowest, especially among CD8+ T cells. Which antigens the clonally expanded peripheral T cells were specific for was not determined. Low levels of normalized T-cell clonal expansion were also seen in some nonresponding patients.

For sequencing of the TCRbeta CDR3 region, genomic DNA was extracted from the sorted cells. The immunoSEQ Assay was used for sequencing of TCRbeta CDR3 regions. Not all clones reach the TCRdb copy of this immuneACCESS table, which keeps in-frame sequences only. Checked studies attribute under half of the gap to unresolved V genes and leave the rest unexplained. The sample table contains 70,000 to 90,000 clones; only one count was recorded for roughly nine tenths of them. The top ten clones comprise around 13% of the sample. The clonotype comes from an adult with an advanced solid tumor such as melanoma, head and neck, liver or kidney cancer. This specimen consisted of CD4+ or CD8+ T cells sorted from blood, obtained in a trial of the OX40 agonist ivuxolimab. Recombination connected TRBV5-1 to TRBJ2-1; 11 nucleotides in the junction match TRBD2. The nucleotide sequence reads TGCGCCAGCAGCTTTTTAGCGGGAGGGGGTTACAATGAGCAGTTCTTC. It translates to CASSFLAGGGYNEQFF.